This T cell receptor beta chain comes out of a study of technical replicates of blood from a few donors (dated by TCRdb to the late 2010s). Library generation was performed with the immunoSEQ multiplex PCR assay. Sourced from immuneACCESS, this table was stored by TCRdb with only in-frame sequences that have V and J called. A share of the clones is absent; for the studies checked, an unresolved V gene accounts for under half, and the remainder has no known explanation. The sample table shows 60,000 to 80,000 clones, and roughly 91% are seen once. The top ten clonotypes cover around 5.1% of the sample. Taken from cysteine to phenylalanine, the CDR3 has 16 residues. Of all the DNA, just the CDR3 is kept, 48 bases in frame from base 1. The V and J ends are trimmed by 3 bases and 1 base, leaving 10 bases between them. CDR1 and CDR2 (MGHRA, YSYEKL) derive from the germline V gene. As regards this clone: What antigen it recognizes has not been identified. Per-nucleotide qualities are absent, and no much larger clonotype sits a single base away.

This sequence uses TRBV4-1 and TRBJ2-6, and TRBD1 may be the D gene, going by 6 matching bases. The TCR sequence derives from a human donor in good health. Some clones in this sample may be carry-over from other donors' samples. Specimen: PBMCs. CDR3 reads: CASSQITGSGANVLTF. The nucleotide sequence is TGCGCCAGCAGCCAGATAACAGGGTCTGGGGCCAACGTCCTGACTTTC.